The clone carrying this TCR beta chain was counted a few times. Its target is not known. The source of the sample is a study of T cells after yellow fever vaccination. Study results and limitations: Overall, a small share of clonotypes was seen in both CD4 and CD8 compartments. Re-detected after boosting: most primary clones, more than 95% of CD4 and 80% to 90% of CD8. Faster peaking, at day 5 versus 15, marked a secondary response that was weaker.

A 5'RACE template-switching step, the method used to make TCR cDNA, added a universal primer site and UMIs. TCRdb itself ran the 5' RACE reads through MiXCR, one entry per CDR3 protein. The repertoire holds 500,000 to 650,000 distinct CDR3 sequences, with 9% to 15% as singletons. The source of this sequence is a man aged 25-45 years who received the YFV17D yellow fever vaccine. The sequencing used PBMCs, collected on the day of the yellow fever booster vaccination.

The CDR3 nucleotides read TGCAGTGCTGGCTTGTTGAATCAGCCCCAGCATTTT. Its translation: CSAGLLNQPQHF. The V call is TRBV20-1, the J call TRBJ1-5; no clear D. The germline V gene encodes CDR1 DFQATT and CDR2 SNEGSKA (reference sequence). The CDR3 has 12 amino acids. Trimming shortened V by 5 bases and J by 4 bases, and 9 bases separated the two germline ends.